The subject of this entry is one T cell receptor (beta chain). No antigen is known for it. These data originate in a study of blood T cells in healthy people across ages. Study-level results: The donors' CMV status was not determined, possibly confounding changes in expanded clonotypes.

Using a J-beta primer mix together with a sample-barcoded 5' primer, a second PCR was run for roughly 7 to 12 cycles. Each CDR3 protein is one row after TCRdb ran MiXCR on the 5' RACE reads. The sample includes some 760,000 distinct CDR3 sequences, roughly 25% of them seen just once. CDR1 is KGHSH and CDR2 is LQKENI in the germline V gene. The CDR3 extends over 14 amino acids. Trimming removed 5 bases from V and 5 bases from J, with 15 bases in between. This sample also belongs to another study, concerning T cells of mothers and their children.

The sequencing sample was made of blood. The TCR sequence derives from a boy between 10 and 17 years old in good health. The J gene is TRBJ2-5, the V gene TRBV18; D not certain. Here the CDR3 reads CASSSVGVRETQYF. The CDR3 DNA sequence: TGTGCCAGCTCATCAGTCGGAGTACGGGAGACCCAGTACTTC.